This TCR beta chain emerged from a study of T-cell memory formation after mild COVID-19. Each CDR3 protein is one row after TCRdb ran MiXCR on the 5' RACE reads. Of under 300,000 distinct CDR3 sequences listed, 15% to 20% were seen once; the top ten hold 20% to 25%. This clonotype has a handful of counts. CDR1 is SEHNR, CDR2 FQNEAQ, per germline (reference sequence). CDR3 length: 13 amino acids. The V end was cut by 6 bases, the J end by 3 bases, with 11 bases between. Sequencing used PBMCs or a T cell subset sorted from them (not recorded which). The sequence was obtained from a man aged 18-30 years who had mild COVID-19 (a few samples of this study predate the infection). Cell type and time point are not known. The genes are TRBV7-9 and TRBJ1-2, with D possibly being TRBD1 (5 bases). CDR3 in DNA: TGTGCCAGCAGACTAACAGGCTACTATGGCTACACCTTC. Translation: CASRLTGYYGYTF.